Sequencing of this T cell receptor beta chain was carried out in a study of T cell responses to AZD1222 COVID-19 vaccine. The repertoire was sequenced with immunoSEQ multiplex PCR; TCRdb's copy has only in-frame clones and lacks some. The sample consists of some 190,000 clones, roughly 92% of them appearing once. Study conclusions and caveats: Variant regions that are unmutated are reportedly the target of nearly half of spike-specific TCRs.

Worth noting for this clone: The antigen is unknown.

The germline gives CDR1 SGHTA, CDR2 FQGNSA. This CDR3 is built from 16 residues. Germline trimming cut 5 bases from V and 5 bases from J; bases unmatched to any gene: 14. The sequencing here drew on peripheral blood, taken 28 days after the second AZD1222 dose. The source is an adult who received the AZD1222 COVID-19 vaccine. The chain carries TRBV7-2 and TRBJ1-1; 7 nucleotides match TRBD1. CDR3 DNA sequence: TGTGCCAGCAGCCCAGACTACAGGGGTGGGAGAACTGAAGCTTTCTTT. Translating gives CASSPDYRGGRTEAFF. The whole variable domain, remainder taken from reference TRBV7-2 and TRBJ1-1, is GAGVSQSPSNKVTEKGKDVELRCDPISGHTALYWYRQSLGQGLEFLIYFQGNSAPDKSGLPSDRFSAERTGGSVSTLTIQRTQQEDSAVYLCASSPDYRGGRTEAFFGQGTRLTVV.